The clone carrying this TCR beta chain was counted between two and nine times. The protocol was immunoSEQ multiplex PCR, while the TCRdb copy is restricted to in-frame clones and leaves out a portion. Of 2,000 to 2,500 clones in the sample, more than 30% were seen once. This sample was taken from a study of T cells in localized non-small cell lung cancer. V lost 5 bases, J lost 4 bases, and 4 bases stayed unmatched. The germline V gene has CDR1 MDHEN and CDR2 SYDVKM. The CDR3 is 15 amino acids. The origin of this receptor is a female donor of 60 years or more with stage I lung adenocarcinoma. The V and J genes are TRBV28 and TRBJ2-3; 12 bases fit TRBD2. The specimen comprised lung tumor tissue, sampled before any cancer treatment. As DNA, the CDR3 is TGTGCCAGCAGTGCTAGCGGGAGGGCCTCAGATACGCAGTATTTT. Translated, it gives CASSASGRASDTQYF.